This TCR beta chain stems from a study of cytomegalovirus exposure and HLA in healthy donors (dated by TCRdb to 2016 to 2017). Notes on the research overall: An earlier analysis of approximately 590 of the donors reported 250 to 300 Gb of sequence data and about 100 million unique TCR beta sequences from about 180 million T cells. An early release that covered about 600 HLA-typed donors contained approximately 300 gigabases of sequencing data and 70 million to 100 million unique TCR sequences. Of the 300 to 500 genotyped donors, less than 85% were placed in the genetic ancestry cluster associated with self-reported Caucasian donors. The aim of the study was to test whether cataloging public T cell receptors could identify signatures of past pathogen exposure. The study used immunosequencing to profile the T cell repertoires of approximately 630 subjects and linked those repertoires to cytomegalovirus serostatus. Along with the roughly 710-subject first cohort, a separate validation cohort of over 90 different subjects was used. To predict cytomegalovirus infection status, the study combined high-throughput TCR immunosequencing, statistical association of individual TCRs with disease status, and machine learning. To study patterns of TCR occurrence, a later analysis re-analyzed previously published TCR beta repertoires from 600 to 750 donors and added high-resolution HLA genotyping. Rather than using new phenotypic data, the later analysis identified candidate immune exposures from TCR beta sequences and from how often those sequences occurred across donors. An earlier analysis of roughly 600 of the donors used high-throughput TCR beta sequencing to judge whether each TCR beta V gene segment behaved as functional or pseudogenic. Donor age, sex, ethnicity and CMV serostatus were compiled together with the repertoire data. In a later genetic analysis, genome-wide SNP genotypes for about three fifths of the roughly 670 donors were used, and that subset was treated as a discovery cohort. Every discovery cohort repertoire had been produced on one sequencing platform. Both class I and class II loci were covered by HLA typing, at four-digit resolution. Typing coverage varied by locus: about 629-630 donors for A, B, C, DRB1 and DQB1; more than 500 for DQA1; about 600 for DPA1; 400 to 480 for DPB1. A few DR-DQ haplotypes were treated as single units for association and clustering because of strong linkage in the cohort. On average, roughly 240,000 unique TCR beta nucleotide sequences were sequenced per donor among about 400 genotyped donors of the cohort, with 15% to 20% of those sequences being non-productive. General conclusions and limits of the study: Correlated functional status among segregating V segments might reflect linkage disequilibrium, but an unknown experimental factor could not be ruled out. A further reported finding was that TCR beta sequences accurately predicted the HLA-A and HLA-B alleles for most subjects in the first cohort. For the cohort, immune exposure information was limited to CMV serostatus. An association between a missense DCLRE1C variant and V-gene and J-gene trimming of TCR beta chains was found in a later genetic analysis and replicated in an independent cohort. Across donors, most TCR sequences were observed very rarely, whereas some public TCRs were present in many individuals. The 87-base-pair reads could not distinguish some IMGT-functional V segments, including TRBV6-2 and TRBV6-3, so those segments were excluded. Only TCR beta chains were sequenced in this cohort, and the absence of alpha or paired-chain data limited detectable features. A later analysis reported that several top co-occurrence clusters appeared linked to parvovirus B19, influenza, CMV and Epstein-Barr virus. According to a later analysis, TCR association rates differed among HLA loci, with DRB1 alleles showing the most associated TCRs and HLA-C alleles showing the fewest. Broadly in line with IMGT annotations, most TCR beta V segments showed up in productive rearrangements about 87% or about 30% of the time in an earlier analysis of around 600 of the donors. In a later analysis, most CMV-associated TCR beta chains were found to appear HLA-restricted, with HLA associations seemingly driven largely by CMV exposure. It was suggested by the authors that the approach could potentially be generalized to other disease states and immunological phenotypes. Because counts were too low, about 17 rarely observed V segments, including chromosome 9 orphons, were excluded from the earlier analysis of under 650 of the donors. A later genetic analysis reported fewer N-insertions in productive TCRs among donors in an Asian-associated ancestry cluster than the roughly 640-donor mean. Assigning TCR associations to individual alleles was difficult when HLA alleles, especially DR and DQ, strongly co-occurred. In a later analysis, HLA-associated TCR beta chains were found to be more clonally expanded and to have lower generation probabilities than equally common non-associated chains. In the study, approximately 160 TCR beta chains were listed as associated with cytomegalovirus. Sequencing depth was assumed to be roughly uniform across donors in the presence/absence analyses, though that assumption may not hold. Because HLA typing was unavailable for some donors at each locus, only the typed subset was used in association tests. In a later analysis, around 17,000 TCR beta sequences were associated with specific HLA alleles at a false discovery rate of 0.05. A few of the identified cytomegalovirus-associated TCR beta chains were confirmed in vitro to be specific for cytomegalovirus antigens. A cluster of highly shared sequence variants was judged likely to represent a technical artifact of the sequencing pipeline. The classifier was reported to diagnose cytomegalovirus status with high specificity and sensitivity in both the original cohort and the validation cohort.

Libraries were prepared through the immunoSEQ multiplex PCR assay. For the multiplex PCR, a mixture combining 60 forward primers for TCR Vbeta segments and 13 reverse primers for TCR Jbeta segments was used. Amplification of the CDR3 region of rearranged TCR beta genes was performed with a multiplex PCR assay on genomic DNA. Amplified TCR beta libraries were sequenced as 87-base-pair reads on the Illumina HiSeq System. The authors' pipeline ran thus. A later analysis counted about 80 million unique TCR beta chains across the 666 repertoires, and 9.5 million to 11 million of these chains were shared by at least two donors. Raw reads were error-corrected and collapsed into unique sequences by a nearest-neighbor algorithm in which closely related sequences were merged to remove PCR and sequencing errors. To assign V, D and J gene segments, CDR3 sequences were aligned to IMGT reference sequences. For a sequence to be retained, a match of at least six nucleotides was required to both a V gene segment and a J gene segment. A rearrangement was called productive if the CDR3 had no stop codons and remained in frame with V and J, and every other rearrangement was called non-productive. CDR3 was defined according to IMGT convention as the region running from the second conserved V-encoded cysteine to the conserved J-encoded phenylalanine. The earlier analysis of about 610 of the donors excluded any sequence lacking an unambiguous match to a single V gene segment. In an earlier analysis of several hundred of the donors, V segments were called functional above 56.7% productive rearrangements and were called segregating when the between-donor standard deviation exceeded 5%. A statistical classification framework was developed to diagnose cytomegalovirus status using the catalog of TCR beta chain sequences. In a later analysis, V and J genes were assigned by comparing TCR nucleotide sequences against IMGT/GENE-DB human TR gene sequences. A later analysis assigned CDR3 sequences and most-parsimonious VDJ recombination scenarios with the TCRdist pipeline. In a later analysis, every TCR beta chain was defined by the combination of its CDR3 amino acid sequence and its V-gene family, and reads without a unique V-gene family were dropped. As a way to deal with suspected cross-contamination and a sequencing artifact, a later analysis dropped 450 to 600 nucleotide sequences that were highly shared and had low generation probability. A later analysis calculated a clonal expansion index for each public chain from normalized within-repertoire ranks of inferred template counts. A later analysis computed generation probabilities with a VDJ recombination model fitted to out-of-frame rearrangements, and checked the results against IGoR. Hypergeometric tests were used in a later analysis to score TCR-TCR, TCR-HLA and TCR-CMV co-occurrence, with a repertoire-size bias correction applied to the TCR pairs. To estimate false discovery rates, a later analysis permuted the HLA or CMV assignments 20 times. In a later analysis, co-occurring TCRs were grouped using DBSCAN, and TCRdist sequence similarity was added for clustering within HLA-allele-positive subsets. Repertoires with fewer than 30,000 or more than 120,000 public chains, plus five repertoires with anomalous nucleotide sharing, were excluded from co-occurrence clustering. This is the immuneACCESS table as TCRdb keeps it, with only in-frame sequences that have V and J called. A part of the clones is gone; compared with another copy, unresolved V genes explain less than half, and the rest is unexplained. V, J and clone size reflect that table, while D and trimming were determined from the DNA. A total of 100,000 to 150,000 clones appear in this sample, around 80% of them only once. The leading ten clones occupy roughly 3% of the sample.

As for this clone: Its cognate antigen has yet to be identified. The input lacks base qualities; no much larger clone sits a single base away.

The cohort consisted of 650 to 700 healthy bone marrow donors. At the time of sampling, every cohort member was nominally healthy, though immune exposures that went unrecorded were likely present. The donor tested CMV seronegative and was one of the 352 seronegative cohort members. A peripheral blood sample was collected from each donor, and TCR beta sequencing was performed on peripheral blood mononuclear cells. Genomic DNA extraction from the blood cell samples was performed with the Qiagen DNeasy Blood Extraction Kit. From V the trimming removes 3 bases and from J it removes 6 bases, while the gene matches leave 12 bases of the junction unaccounted for. CDR3 length: 17 amino acids, cysteine to phenylalanine. Left in the record is the CDR3 DNA by itself, 51 bases read in frame from the first base. The germline V gene yields KGHSH for CDR1 and LQKENI for CDR2.

Sample: PBMCs. This sequence was found in a man between 45 and 60 years old in good health and CMV-seronegative. This receptor chain uses TRBV18 and TRBJ1-4; TRBD1 lines up with 8 middle nucleotides. CDR3 reads: CASSPPFGGQEDEKLFF. The DNA sequence is as follows: TGTGCCAGCTCACCGCCCTTCGGGGGACAGGAAGATGAAAAACTGTTTTTT.